This T cell receptor beta chain was recorded in a study of blood T cell repertoires in COVID-19. At the level of the study: From the United States, Italy and Spain came samples of acute and convalescent COVID-19. T cells, B-cell-depleted T cells, or PBMCs supplied cDNA or gDNA.

Only in-frame clones appear in the TCRdb table, and some are missing; sequencing was by immunoSEQ multiplex PCR. The profile shows 340,000 or so clones, around 88% of them singletons. The CDR3 runs to 16 residues. Germline loops: CDR1 SGHTA, CDR2 FQGNSA. Trimming removed 1 base at V and 4 bases at J, with 16 bases between. The rearrangement links TRBV7-2 to TRBJ1-1; maybe TRBD1 (5 bases). The specimen was peripheral blood. The TCR comes from a man younger than 40 with active or convalescent COVID-19. This CDR3 reads CASSLGPRGGVTEAFF. The CDR3 nucleotides are TGTGCCAGCAGCTTAGGACCGCGGGGGGGTGTCACTGAAGCTTTCTTT.